This TCR beta chain was profiled in a study of OX40 agonist ivuxolimab in advanced cancers. Looking at the study overall: The study enrolled dose-escalation patients with hepatocellular carcinoma, melanoma, renal cell or head and neck cancer. Notes on the study in general: Researchers did not establish what antigens the expanded peripheral T cells target.

TCRdb's table, derived via immunoSEQ multiplex PCR, lists solely in-frame clones and lacks some. The table has under 80,000 clones, over 70% seen once. The germline V gene encodes CDR1 KGHSH and CDR2 LQKENI. This CDR3 contains 14 residues. V dropped 3 bases and J dropped 2 bases, with 11 bases sitting between them. As regards this clone: What it binds is unknown.

V is TRBV18 and J is TRBJ2-7; D might be TRBD1 (7 bases). The sequence derives from an adult with an advanced solid tumor such as melanoma, head and neck, liver or kidney cancer. Sequences were derived from CD4+ or CD8+ T cells sorted from blood, sampled in a trial of the OX40 agonist ivuxolimab. DNA of the CDR3: TGTGCCAGCTCACCCGCGGGACAGACCTACGAGCAGTACTTC. As protein: CASSPAGQTYEQYF.